This T cell receptor beta chain was captured by sequencing in a study of technical replicates of blood from a handful of donors. In germline, CDR1 is SGHTS, CDR2 YDEGEE. There are 13 residues in the CDR3. Trimming cost V 4 bases and J 5 bases, with 10 bases left between them. Libraries were prepared by immunoSEQ multiplex PCR; TCRdb keeps only in-frame clonotypes and omits some of them. The table lists approximately 82,000 clones, around 96% of them singletons, with around 0.4% in the top ten. The sequence was obtained from a human donor in good health. The source material was T cells isolated from PBMCs. V usage is TRBV5-8 and J usage is TRBJ1-5; possibly TRBD1 for D (6 bases). The CDR3 sequence: CASSRDTYQPQHF. In nucleotides, the CDR3 is TGTGCCAGCAGCCGGGACACCTATCAGCCCCAGCATTTT.